Below, 31 T cell receptor beta chains from the same sample are listed, as sequenced in a study of blood T cell repertoires in COVID-19 (dated by TCRdb to between 2020 and 2021). The library was prepared using the immunoSEQ multiplex PCR assay. Drawn from immuneACCESS, this table holds only the in-frame rearrangements with V and J called that TCRdb kept. Clones are partly lost; checked studies trace under half to an unresolved V gene and leave the rest unexplained. This sample lists about 120,000 clones; 60% to 85% were detected once. The ten largest clones capture 6.2% of the sample. The sequenced sample consisted of peripheral blood. These receptors all come from a man in his sixties or seventies with acute or convalescent COVID-19.

The rearrangement joins TRBV5-1 to TRBJ2-7; TRBD1 might be the D (6 bases). Looked up from germline, CDR1 is SGHRS and CDR2 is YFSETQ. The CDR3 runs to 14 residues. V was pared by 4 bases and J by 2 bases, with 13 bases between. The CDR3 nucleotides are TGCGCCAGCAGCCCCGGAACAGGGCCCTACGAGCAGTACTTC. It encodes CASSPGTGPYEQYF.

The chain recombines TRBV11-3 with TRBJ2-1, with TRBD2 identical over 7 bases. V dropped 8 bases and J dropped 7; count of bases not matched to a gene: 14. The CDR3 sequence is 15 residues long. CDR1 is SGHNT, CDR2 YENEEA, per germline. The CDR3 DNA reads TGTGCCAGCTCCCAGGTGCGGGGGTTGAATAATGAGCAGTTCTTC. It translates to CASSQVRGLNNEQFF.

The CDR3 spells CASSPQPAGELFF. In DNA, the CDR3 is TGTGCCAGCAGCCCACAGCCGGCCGGGGAGCTGTTTTTT. The V gene is TRBV7-3, the J gene TRBJ2-2; D is ambiguous. Trimming took 5 bases from V and 6 from J, leaving 10 bases between them. CDR1 SGHTA and CDR2 FQGTGA come from the germline V gene. This CDR3 is built from 13 residues.

The rearrangement uses TRBV11-3 and TRBJ2-1, with D possibly matching TRBD2 (6 bases). Per the germline V gene, CDR1 is SGHNT and CDR2 is YENEEA. V was shortened by 4 bases and J by 0 bases, with 10 bases between the two germline ends. This CDR3 comprises 15 residues. This CDR3 reads CASSSGVLSYNEQFF. DNA of the CDR3: TGTGCCAGCAGCTCGGGAGTCCTCTCCTACAATGAGCAGTTCTTC.

The chain uses TRBV19 and TRBJ2-2; D remains ambiguous. Germline V gene sequence: CDR1 LNHDA, CDR2 SQIVND (reference sequence). Trimming removed 3 bases from V and 5 bases from J, with 7 bases in between. The CDR3 loop spans 13 amino acids. CDR3 residues: CASSIVETGELFF. For the CDR3, the DNA is TGTGCCAGTAGTATCGTAGAAACCGGGGAGCTGTTTTTT.

This sequence joins TRBV9 and TRBJ1-2, with 8 nucleotides matching TRBD1. The CDR3 is made up of 15 amino acids. In germline, CDR1 is SGDLS, CDR2 YYNGEE. V lost 4 bases and J lost 4; bases outside the gene matches: 9. The CDR3 DNA reads TGTGCCAGCAGCCCCACCGCAGGGACAGGCTATGGCTACACCTTC. Its translation is CASSPTAGTGYGYTF.

The genes are TRBV9 and TRBJ2-3; 10 bases map to TRBD2. J lost 4 bases, V lost 3 bases, and 5 bases had no gene match. This CDR3 is built from 15 residues. The germline gives CDR1 SGDLS, CDR2 YYNGEE. Written as DNA, the CDR3 is TGTGCCAGCAGCGAGGGGACTAGCGAGGCAGATACGCAGTATTTT. Amino acids: CASSEGTSEADTQYF.

The J gene is TRBJ2-2, the V gene TRBV30; D unresolved. CDR3 length: 14 amino acids. V dropped 5 bases and J dropped 4 bases, with 14 bases sitting between them. CDR1 GTSNPN and CDR2 SVGIG come from the germline V gene (reference sequence). CDR3 in amino acids: CAWSSDTFTGELFF. The DNA for the CDR3 is TGTGCCTGGTCTTCAGACACTTTCACCGGGGAGCTGTTTTTT.

J is TRBJ2-7 and V is TRBV25-1; the D gene is possibly TRBD2 (5 bases). The germline CDR1 and CDR2 sequences are MGHDK and SYGVNS. The V end was cut by 4 bases, the J end by 4 bases, with 8 bases between. This CDR3 has 12 residues. The CDR3 DNA reads TGTGCCAGCAGTGCATCGGGGTACGAGCAGTACTTC. Residues: CASSASGYEQYF.

The V and J genes are TRBV24-1 and TRBJ1-5; D remains ambiguous. From germline, CDR1 is KGHDR and CDR2 SFDVKD. V shed 6 bases and J shed 7 bases, with 9 bases lying between them. The CDR3 sequence is 12 residues long. Here the CDR3 reads CATSNSGQPQHF. CDR3 DNA: TGTGCCACCAGTAACAGTGGGCAGCCCCAGCATTTT.

The chain combines TRBV5-1 with TRBJ2-2, with D possibly being TRBD2 (6 bases). Germline V CDR1 and CDR2: SGHRS, YFSETQ. Trimming took 2 bases from V and 1 from J, leaving 9 bases between them. The CDR3 is made up of 15 amino acids. The CDR3: CASSFGGWNTGELFF. The CDR3 region has the DNA TGCGCCAGCAGCTTCGGGGGATGGAACACCGGGGAGCTGTTTTTT.

The V gene is TRBV5-1, the J gene TRBJ2-7; TRBD1 is a possible D gene (5 bases). The CDR3 covers 13 residues. From germline, CDR1 is SGHRS and CDR2 YFSETQ. Trimming removed 2 bases at V and 5 bases at J, with 11 bases between. The CDR3 is CASSFPGIHEQYF. DNA for the CDR3: TGCGCCAGCAGCTTTCCAGGGATCCACGAGCAGTACTTC.

The CDR3 nucleotides are TGTGCCATCGGGGGGGGCCTGTACAATGAGCAGTTCTTC. Its translation: CAIGGGLYNEQFF. The V call is TRBV10-3, the J call TRBJ2-1; possibly TRBD2 for D (7 bases). Trimming cost V 8 bases and J 4 bases, with 12 bases left between them. The CDR3 is 13 amino acids. CDR1 is ENHRY and CDR2 is SYGVKD in the germline V gene.

This chain links TRBV5-6 with TRBJ2-7, with 9 bases lining up with TRBD1. Germline CDR1 is SGHDT and CDR2 is YYEEEE. V dropped 5 bases and J dropped 0; count of bases not matched to a gene: 9. The CDR3 runs 16 residues. CDR3 sequence reads: CASSATGGSPSYEQYF. CDR3 nucleotides: TGTGCCAGCAGTGCGACAGGGGGATCTCCCTCCTACGAGCAGTACTTC.

The chain carries TRBV5-1 and TRBJ2-7; perhaps TRBD1 as D (6 bases). V lost 5 bases and J lost 2, with 17 bases in between. The germline V gene encodes CDR1 SGHRS and CDR2 YFSETQ. This CDR3 is built from 15 residues. The CDR3 spells CASRPTGQPAYEQYF. CDR3 DNA: TGCGCCAGCAGACCCACAGGACAGCCCGCCTACGAGCAGTACTTC.

The V call is TRBV6-5, the J call TRBJ2-2, with 7 bases fitting TRBD1. This CDR3 has 15 amino acids. V lost 5 bases to trimming and J lost 7 bases; unmatched junction nucleotides: 10. CDR1 and CDR2 from the germline V gene are MNHEY and SVGAGI. The CDR3 is CASSRTGANGGELFF. The CDR3 nucleotides read TGTGCCAGCAGTAGGACAGGTGCCAACGGCGGGGAGCTGTTTTTT.

V usage is TRBV3-1 (or the pseudogene TRBV3-2) and J usage is TRBJ1-3; tentatively, D is TRBD1 (6 bases). Germline-derived CDR1 and CDR2 are LGHDT and YNNKEL (reference sequence). The V and J ends lost 3 bases and 4 bases respectively, with 16 bases between them. The CDR3 has 16 residues. The CDR3 loop is CASSQTGRGGGNTIYF. Here the CDR3 DNA reads TGTGCCAGCAGCCAGACTGGCAGGGGCGGCGGAAACACCATATATTTT.

The chain links TRBV7-2 to TRBJ2-1; TRBD2 aligns across 7 bases. Germline CDR1 and CDR2: SGHTA and FQGNSA. Unmatched junction bases numbered 6, after V lost 4 bases and J lost 9 bases. The CDR3 consists of 13 residues. The CDR3 sequence is CASSSNPGGEQFF. The CDR3 DNA sequence: TGTGCCAGCAGCTCCAACCCGGGGGGTGAGCAGTTCTTC.

The chain employs TRBV7-2 and TRBJ1-1; the match to TRBD1 covers 7 bases. The germline CDR1 and CDR2 sequences are SGHTA and FQGNSA. The CDR3 spans 15 residues. The ends lost 2 bases at V and 1 base at J; junction bases unmatched: 4. CDR3 region: CASSLLTGTNTEAFF. The CDR3, as DNA: TGTGCCAGCAGCTTATTGACAGGGACGAACACTGAAGCTTTCTTT.

The chain joins TRBV6-4 to TRBJ1-1; 8 bases map to TRBD1. Germline-derived CDR1 and CDR2 are MRHNA and SNTAGT. Germline trimming cut 0 bases from V and 6 bases from J; bases unmatched to any gene: 12. The CDR3 totals 17 residues. The CDR3 DNA reads TGTGCCAGCAGTGACTCGAGTCTGGCAGGGGGCAACGCTGAAGCTTTCTTT. Translated, it gives CASSDSSLAGGNAEAFF.

The V and J genes are TRBV4-3 and TRBJ1-2, with D uncertain. Trimming left V 0 bases short and J 7 bases short, with 18 bases between. In germline, CDR1 is LGHNA, CDR2 YSLEER. The CDR3 has 16 residues. CDR3 bases: TGCGCCAGCAGCCAAGATATTGGAGGGATGGTTTCTGGCTACACCTTC. Protein: CASSQDIGGMVSGYTF.

The J gene is TRBJ2-6, the V gene TRBV11-2; weak D call: TRBD1 (5 bases). With 4 bases removed from V and 0 bases from J, the gap between germline ends came to 10 bases. In germline, CDR1 is SGHAT, CDR2 FQNNGV. The CDR3 loop spans 16 amino acids. The CDR3 loop is CASSWGAYSGANVLTF. The DNA for the CDR3 is TGTGCCAGCAGCTGGGGCGCCTACTCTGGGGCCAACGTCCTGACTTTC.

This chain links TRBV5-1 with TRBJ1-5; 10 positions match TRBD1. Germline CDR1 is SGHRS and CDR2 is YFSETQ. The CDR3 has 15 residues. V trimming: 4 bases; J trimming: 1 base; junction bases outside the gene matches: 2. The CDR3 loop reads CASSPGQGSNQPQHF. CDR3 in DNA: TGCGCCAGCAGCCCGGGACAGGGGAGCAATCAGCCCCAGCATTTT.

The chain joins TRBV30 to TRBJ2-3; D possibly corresponds to TRBD2 (5 bases). Per germline, CDR1 GTSNPN and CDR2 SVGIG (reference sequence). The CDR3 loop spans 12 amino acids. V was trimmed by 2 bases and J by 6 bases, leaving 9 bases between them. The CDR3 nucleotides are TGTGCCTGGAGTCCGGGGTCGGATACGCAGTATTTT. Amino acid sequence: CAWSPGSDTQYF.

The V and J genes are TRBV30 and TRBJ1-1; D is ambiguous. Germline CDR1 reads GTSNPN; CDR2 reads SVGIG (reference sequence). This CDR3 is 13 amino acids long. Trimming took off 0 bases at V and 1 base at J, with 6 bases between the two ends. CDR3 in DNA: TGTGCCTGGAGTGTGGCGGGGAACACTGAAGCTTTCTTT. Amino acids: CAWSVAGNTEAFF.

The chain carries TRBV14 and TRBJ2-2; D call uncertain. CDR3 length: 16 residues. Germline-derived CDR1 and CDR2 are SGHDN and FVKESK. Trimming removed 4 bases from V and 1 base from J, with 13 bases in between. The CDR3 protein is CASSPPRMWNTGELFF. CDR3 bases: TGTGCCAGCAGCCCCCCTCGTATGTGGAACACCGGGGAGCTGTTTTTT.

The chain employs TRBV30 and TRBJ1-4; maybe TRBD1 (5 bases). Germline V gene sequence: CDR1 GTSNPN, CDR2 SVGIG (reference sequence). V lost 3 bases and J lost 5, with 16 bases in between. This CDR3 region has 15 residues. In DNA form, the CDR3 reads TGTGCCTGGAGATCTGACAGTGACGGGAATGAAAAACTGTTTTTT. This codes for CAWRSDSDGNEKLFF. The full variable domain, its missing parts supplied by reference TRBV30 and TRBJ1-4, is SQTIHQWPATLVQPVGSPLSLECTVEGTSNPNLYWYRQAAGRGLQLLFYSVGIGQISSEVPQNLSASRPQDRQFILSSKKLLLSDSGFYLCAWRSDSDGNEKLFFGSGTQLSVL.

The chain combines TRBV11-1 with TRBJ2-7; D possibly corresponds to TRBD1 (5 bases). The V gene's germline CDR1 is SGHAT and CDR2 FQDESV (reference sequence). CDR3 length: 12 residues. Trimming cost V 6 bases and J 1 base, with 7 bases left between them. The CDR3 here is CASSYRSYEQYF. The CDR3 DNA reads TGTGCCAGCAGTTACAGGTCCTACGAGCAGTACTTC.

The chain has TRBV7-3 and TRBJ2-5, with 8 bases that match TRBD1. Trimming cost V 5 bases and J 1 base; bases outside gene matches: 6. The CDR3 extends over 15 amino acids. Germline lookup yields CDR1 SGHTA and CDR2 FQGTGA. Here the CDR3 DNA reads TGTGCCAGCAGCCCGGGACAGGCGGGCCAAGAGACCCAGTACTTC. Amino acid sequence: CASSPGQAGQETQYF.

The J gene is TRBJ2-3, the V gene TRBV7-6, with 8 bases lining up with TRBD2. The germline V gene has CDR1 SGHVS and CDR2 FNYEAQ. The CDR3 has 15 amino acids. Trimming removed 0 bases from V and 4 bases from J; junction bases left unmatched: 3. CDR3 DNA: TGTGCCAGCAGCTTAGCGGCGGGAGGACCAGATACGCAGTATTTT. It yields the protein CASSLAAGGPDTQYF.

The chain carries TRBV12-3 or TRBV12-4 and TRBJ2-7; 7 nucleotides agree with TRBD1. Unmatched junction bases numbered 5, after V lost 7 bases and J lost 5 bases. CDR3 length equals 12 residues. The CDR3 loop is CASTSTGDEQYF. CDR3 in DNA: TGTGCCAGCACTTCAACAGGGGACGAGCAGTACTTC.